This entry describes one TCR beta chain. TCRbeta library preparation incorporated unique molecular identifiers. TCRdb re-derived calls from the PCR reads in MiXCR, one entry per CDR3 protein. The repertoire has roughly 200,000 distinct CDR3 sequences, roughly 15% of them found once; the top ten carry under 15%. The data originate from a study of T-cell reconstitution after alpha-beta-depleted transplantation in children. This CDR3 contains 15 residues. CDR1 LNHDA and CDR2 SQIVND come from the germline V gene (reference sequence). V trimming: 5 bases; J trimming: 6 bases; junction bases outside the gene matches: 7.

The source was PBMCs from the stem cell graft donor, collected from the stem cell graft. The chain is built from TRBV19 and TRBJ2-4; 10 nucleotides agree with TRBD2. This TCR came from a human donor who donated a stem cell graft to a child with acute lymphoblastic leukemia. CDR3 nucleotides: TGTGCCAGTAGTTATGGAGCGGGAGGGACAAACATTCAGTACTTC. It specifies CASSYGAGGTNIQYF.